This TCR beta chain stems from a study of Ad26.COV2.S vaccination and SARS-CoV-2 variants. Turning to the study itself: The vaccine Ad26.COV2.S was put into the muscle once, or twice with 56 days between. Whole-study findings and limits: Non-spike TCR breadth did not differ much between vaccine and placebo recipients. There was a possibility that the TCR breadth and depth analyses underestimated total T cell responses.

The protocol was immunoSEQ multiplex PCR, while the TCRdb copy is restricted to in-frame clones and leaves out a portion. The sample records 300,000 to 350,000 clones, more than 70% being singletons. Treatment defined: around 19 received Ad26.COV2.S at low or high dose, single or two shots; five or six received placebo; per-sample allocation not given. Following the first vaccine or placebo injection, samples were taken on day 63. An adult aged 18-55 years in Boston served as the donor. As to this clone: Its antigen is as yet unknown.

The CDR3 spans 12 residues. Trimming at V came to 4 bases and at J to 16 bases, leaving 10 bases not matched to a gene. The germline V gene has CDR1 LNHDA and CDR2 SQIVND (reference sequence). The V gene is TRBV19, the J gene TRBJ2-1; 7 bases line up with TRBD2. The source was peripheral blood, collected in a trial of Ad26.COV2.S vaccine versus placebo. This TCR was recovered from a person between 18 and 65 years old who received the Ad26.COV2.S COVID-19 vaccine or a placebo. The CDR3 spells CASSSIGLVPFF. The CDR3 nucleotides are TGTGCCAGTAGTAGCATAGGACTAGTTCCATTCTTC.